Sequencing of this T cell receptor beta chain was carried out in a study of T cell responses to AZD1222 COVID-19 vaccine. The trim removed 2 bases at V and 8 bases at J, leaving 10 bases unmatched. The germline gives CDR1 SGHVS, CDR2 FQNEAQ. The CDR3 totals 16 residues. Clones were sequenced by immunoSEQ multiplex PCR, and TCRdb holds only the in-frame ones, with some missing. Of more than 100,000 clones in the sample, 93% are singletons; the top ten hold 4.5% to 6%. Study results and caveats: Donors were mostly white British, more females; clonal diversity possibly underestimated. Baseline seropositivity occurred in only six or seven AZD1222 recipients. Spike-specific TCR breadth and depth grew following two AZD1222 doses.

Concerning this clone itself: What it binds is unknown.

The material was peripheral blood, obtained on day 0 of AZD1222 vaccination. The clonotype comes from an adult in good health. The chain couples TRBV7-8 to TRBJ2-1, with 9 bases fitting TRBD2. Here the CDR3 reads CASSLQSGRFIDEQFF. CDR3 DNA sequence: TGTGCCAGCAGCTTACAGAGCGGGAGGTTTATCGATGAGCAGTTCTTC.